This passage covers 21 T cell receptor beta chains from one sample sequenced in a study of cytomegalovirus exposure and HLA in healthy donors. Primers: 60 Vbeta forward and 13 Jbeta reverse. TCRdb's table, derived via immunoSEQ multiplex PCR, lists solely in-frame clones and lacks some. The sample gives around 120,000 clones, 78% of which show up once; over 5% is in the top ten. The specimen was PBMCs. All receptors derive from a woman aged 40 to 55 in good health and CMV-seronegative.

The rearrangement joins TRBV6-5 to TRBJ1-6; possibly TRBD1 for D (5 bases). Trimming removed 6 bases at V and 5 bases at J, with 11 bases between. Germline V gene sequence: CDR1 MNHEY, CDR2 SVGAGI. CDR3 size: 14 residues. CDR3 coding DNA: TGTGCCAGCAGGTACCCGGGGGATAATTCACCCCTCCACTTT. This encodes CASRYPGDNSPLHF.

V is TRBV27 and J is TRBJ2-5; D perhaps matches TRBD1 (6 bases). Germline-derived CDR1 and CDR2 are MNHEY and SMNVEV (reference sequence). The CDR3 runs 14 residues. Trimming left V 8 bases short and J 2 bases short, with 15 bases between. The CDR3 protein is CASGTTGQQETQYF. CDR3 nucleotide sequence: TGTGCCAGCGGTACTACAGGGCAGCAAGAGACCCAGTACTTC.

The sample holds one count of this clone. J is TRBJ2-7 and V is TRBV13; D might be TRBD1 (7 bases). CDR3 size: 17 residues. CDR1 is PRHDT, CDR2 FYEKMQ, per germline (reference sequence). Between the trimmed V and J ends, which lost 0 bases and 5 bases, there was a span of 20 bases. CDR3 loop: CASSLGIPAPGGHEQYF. Written as DNA, the CDR3 is TGTGCCAGCAGCTTAGGGATACCGGCCCCAGGGGGGCACGAGCAGTACTTC. Supplemented by reference TRBV13 and TRBJ2-7, the full variable domain reads AAGVIQSPRHLIKEKRETATLKCYPIPRHDTVYWYQQGPGQDPQFLISFYEKMQSDKGSIPDRFSAQQFSDYHSELNMSSLELGDSALYFCASSLGIPAPGGHEQYFGPGTRLTVT.

This chain connects TRBV7-3 to TRBJ2-1, with D perhaps TRBD1 (6 bases). Trimming removed 6 bases at V and 4 bases at J, with 16 bases between. CDR1 and CDR2 (germline): SGHTA, FQGTGA. The CDR3 is 15 amino acids. CDR3 sequence (DNA): TGTGCCAGCAGTTCAACAAGGGACAAGTACAATGAGCAGTTCTTC. Its translation is CASSSTRDKYNEQFF.

The chain uses TRBV18 and TRBJ2-7, with TRBD2 matching over 9 bases. Trimming cost V 2 bases and J 5 bases; bases outside gene matches: 10. This CDR3 contains 16 residues. In germline, CDR1 is KGHSH, CDR2 LQKENI. The DNA for the CDR3 is TGTGCCAGCTCACCAGACCGAGTAGCGGGAGTGGACGAGCAGTACTTC. This gives the protein CASSPDRVAGVDEQYF.

This rearrangement joins TRBV7-9 to TRBJ2-1; 11 positions match TRBD2. J lost 3 bases, V lost 5 bases, and 3 bases had no gene match. The CDR3 sequence is 15 residues long. The germline V gene encodes CDR1 SEHNR and CDR2 FQNEAQ (reference sequence). The CDR3 sequence: CASSLTSGIYNEQFF. The CDR3 coding sequence is TGTGCCAGCAGCCTGACTAGCGGGATCTACAATGAGCAGTTCTTC. The variable domain in full, with the rest retrieved from reference TRBV7-9 and TRBJ2-1, is DTGVSQNPRHKITKRGQNVTFRCDPISEHNRLYWYRQTLGQGPEFLTYFQNEAQLEKSRLLSDRFSAERPKGSFSTLEIQRTEQGDSAMYLCASSLTSGIYNEQFFGPGTRLTVL.

The rearrangement links TRBV29-1 to TRBJ1-2; 8 bases are a match to TRBD1. This CDR3 is 16 amino acids long. V lost 1 base to trimming and J lost 1 base; unmatched junction nucleotides: 8. Germline CDR1 is SQVTM and CDR2 is ANQGSEA. For the CDR3, the DNA is TGCAGCGTTGAAGTTTGGCAGGGGGCGTATAACTATGGCTACACCTTC. Translation: CSVEVWQGAYNYGYTF.

V and J are TRBV7-9 and TRBJ2-3; a possible D gene is TRBD1 (6 bases). This CDR3 comprises 14 residues. V was trimmed by 7 bases and J by 0 bases, leaving 11 bases between them. Germline-derived CDR1 and CDR2 are SEHNR and FQNEAQ (reference sequence). CDR3 DNA: TGTGCCAGCATAAAGGGGGAAAGCACAGATACGCAGTATTTT. It yields the protein CASIKGESTDTQYF. Full variable domain (remainder filled in from reference TRBV7-9 and TRBJ2-3): DTGVSQNPRHKITKRGQNVTFRCDPISEHNRLYWYRQTLGQGPEFLTYFQNEAQLEKSRLLSDRFSAERPKGSFSTLEIQRTEQGDSAMYLCASIKGESTDTQYFGPGTRLTVL.

This chain connects TRBV27 to TRBJ2-7; D might be TRBD2 (5 bases). Germline V gives CDR1 MNHEY, CDR2 SMNVEV (reference sequence). The CDR3 is 15 residues long. V lost 0 bases and J 6 bases, leaving 15 bases between the germline ends. The CDR3 nucleotides read TGTGCCAGCAGTTTATCGGGCGCCGGTCGGGGCGAGCAGTACTTC. This encodes CASSLSGAGRGEQYF.

This sequence joins TRBV6-6 and TRBJ1-5; TRBD1 is a possible D gene (5 bases). This CDR3 contains 15 residues. From germline, CDR1 is MNHNY and CDR2 SVGAGI (reference sequence). V was trimmed by 4 bases and J by 2 bases, leaving 12 bases between them. The CDR3 loop is CASSLGVFRNQPQHF. CDR3 bases: TGTGCCAGCAGTTTAGGGGTTTTCCGCAATCAGCCCCAGCATTTT.

The rearrangement links TRBV14 to TRBJ1-5; unclear D gene. V was shortened by 2 bases and J by 4 bases, with 15 bases between the two germline ends. The germline gives CDR1 SGHDN, CDR2 FVKESK. The CDR3 totals 16 residues. The CDR3 spells CASSQQRGSANQPQHF. In DNA form, the CDR3 reads TGTGCCAGCAGCCAACAGAGAGGATCGGCTAATCAGCCCCAGCATTTT.

The rearrangement uses TRBV5-1 and TRBJ2-7; D gene uncertain. Germline V gene data show CDR1 as SGHRS and CDR2 as YFSETQ. V was cut by 4 bases and J by 5 bases, with 16 bases left in between. The CDR3 loop spans 14 amino acids. The DNA for the CDR3 is TGCGCCAGCAGCAACGGTCCGGGTCCCAACGAGCAGTACTTC. It yields the protein CASSNGPGPNEQYF. The complete variable domain, with remaining parts taken from reference TRBV5-1 and TRBJ2-7, reads KAGVTQTPRYLIKTRGQQVTLSCSPISGHRSVSWYQQTPGQGLQFLFEYFSETQRNKGNFPGRFSGRQFSNSRSEMNVSTLELGDSALYLCASSNGPGPNEQYFGPGTRLTVT.

The chain joins TRBV28 to TRBJ2-5; 7 bases fit TRBD2. Germline CDR1 MDHEN, CDR2 SYDVKM. The V segment lost 5 bases and the J segment 1 base; nucleotides outside the gene matches: 4. This CDR3 is 14 amino acids long. The CDR3 DNA sequence: TGTGCCAGCAGTGATCGACTAGCCCAAGAGACCCAGTACTTC. Protein: CASSDRLAQETQYF.

The rearrangement uses TRBV7-9 and TRBJ2-2; TRBD1 is a possible D gene (6 bases). Trimming pared 2 bases from V and 0 bases from J, leaving 13 bases between. CDR1 and CDR2 (germline): SEHNR, FQNEAQ (reference sequence). The CDR3 length is 17 residues. This chain's CDR3 is CASSLSWTAANTGELFF. In nucleotides, the CDR3 is TGTGCCAGCAGCTTATCATGGACAGCAGCGAACACCGGGGAGCTGTTTTTT.

The chain recombines TRBV10-3 with TRBJ2-7; 9 bases are a match to TRBD2. Per germline, CDR1 ENHRY and CDR2 SYGVKD. This CDR3 has 14 amino acids. V trimming: 2 bases; J trimming: 5 bases; junction bases outside the gene matches: 4. The DNA for the CDR3 is TGTGCCATCAGTGAGGCGGGAGGGTTGGACGAGCAGTACTTC. This codes for CAISEAGGLDEQYF.

CDR3 loop: CASSQDRLAGYEQYF. DNA of the CDR3: TGCGCCAGCAGCCAAGATCGGCTAGCGGGGTACGAGCAGTACTTC. The chain carries TRBV4-3 and TRBJ2-7; 9 nucleotides match TRBD2. CDR1 is LGHNA, CDR2 YSLEER, per germline. The V and J ends lost 0 bases and 4 bases, in that order; junction bases with no gene match: 4. This CDR3 is 15 amino acids long.

This clone has a handful of counts. This chain links TRBV4-1 with TRBJ2-1; 10 bases are a match to TRBD2. CDR1 MGHRA and CDR2 YSYEKL come from the germline V gene. The trim removed 2 bases at V and 9 bases at J, leaving 1 base unmatched. The CDR3 totals 13 residues. The CDR3 nucleotides read TGCGCCAGCAGCCAAAGGACTAGCGGTGAGCAGTTCTTC. It specifies CASSQRTSGEQFF.

The rearrangement uses TRBV9 and TRBJ2-1, with TRBD2 matching 9 bases. Germline V CDR1 and CDR2: SGDLS, YYNGEE. Trimming at V came to 2 bases and at J to 6 bases, leaving 6 bases not matched to a gene. The CDR3 has 15 residues. This CDR3 is CASSVRGRAVNEQFF. DNA of the CDR3: TGTGCCAGCAGCGTGCGCGGGAGGGCGGTCAATGAGCAGTTCTTC.

The chain employs TRBV5-1 and TRBJ2-3, with 8 bases aligning to TRBD2. CDR1 and CDR2 from the germline V gene are SGHRS and YFSETQ. After removal of 0 bases from V and 5 bases from J, the junction contained 2 bases not matched to a gene. The CDR3 covers 14 residues. CDR3 loop: CASSLGLAGDTQYF. The CDR3 region has the DNA TGCGCCAGCAGCTTGGGGCTAGCGGGAGATACGCAGTATTTT.

The V gene is TRBV19, the J gene TRBJ2-1; TRBD2 matches at 15 bases. Germline V gives CDR1 LNHDA, CDR2 SQIVND (reference sequence). With 5 bases clipped from V and 4 bases from J, the junction kept 9 bases outside the gene matches. This CDR3 has 18 amino acids. The CDR3 here is CASSFLGLAGGYYNEQFF. The DNA of the CDR3 is TGTGCCAGTAGTTTTTTGGGACTAGCGGGAGGTTATTACAATGAGCAGTTCTTC.

V gene TRBV14 combines with J gene TRBJ2-5; D not resolved. Germline values: CDR1 SGHDN, CDR2 FVKESK. The germline V and J ends were trimmed by 0 bases and 1 base, with 6 bases remaining between them. The CDR3 length is 14 residues. As DNA, the CDR3 is TGTGCCAGCAGCCAAGAACAGATCCAAGAGACCCAGTACTTC. Residues: CASSQEQIQETQYF.